This T cell receptor (beta chain) was identified in a study of blood T cell repertoires in COVID-19. Study-wide context: Spain, Italy and the United States supplied samples that represented acute and convalescent COVID-19. The cDNA or gDNA used as material had been derived from T cells, B-cell-depleted T cells, or PBMCs.

As processed by the authors: For nucleated cells, counts were estimated from reference gene primer amplification. Some clones are missing from TCRdb's copy, which holds only in-frame ones; the method was immunoSEQ multiplex PCR. The V and J calls and clone size are taken from that table; D and trimming were inferred from the DNA. The sample lists 120,000 to 150,000 clones, around 89% occurring once. Only one count was recorded for this clone. V was clipped by 4 bases and J by 0 bases; unmatched bases: 5. In germline, CDR1 is MNHNS, CDR2 SASEGT. The CDR3 is 16 residues long. Sequencing was carried out using peripheral blood. The chain has TRBV6-1 and TRBJ1-5; 8 positions match TRBD1. The sequence was collected from a human donor in a cohort sampled during active COVID-19. The CDR3 region is CASSGTGTYSNQPQHF. CDR3 in DNA: TGTGCCAGCAGTGGGACAGGGACATATAGCAATCAGCCCCAGCATTTT.